This TCR beta chain was captured by sequencing in a study of cytomegalovirus exposure and HLA in healthy donors. PCR employed 60 Vbeta and 13 Jbeta primers. Measured with immunoSEQ multiplex PCR; TCRdb has only the in-frame clones, and not every one. This table holds 200,000 or so clones, roughly 74% found once. Study-level results: The records held CMV serostatus as the only immune exposure information. As a later analysis revealed, the rate of TCR association differed by HLA locus, with DRB1 most and HLA-C fewest. More clonal expansion characterized HLA-associated TCR beta chains than equally common others in a later analysis.

About this clone: What it binds is not known.

The germline V gene has CDR1 SQVTM and CDR2 ANQGSEA. The CDR3 runs to 16 residues. V dropped 0 bases and J dropped 4; count of bases not matched to a gene: 9. This receptor was obtained from a woman aged 25 to 45 in good health and CMV-seropositive. The chain is built from TRBV29-1 and TRBJ1-3; the match to TRBD1 covers 7 bases. The material sequenced was PBMCs. CDR3 sequence: CSVEDVNRGLGNTIYF. CDR3 DNA sequence: TGCAGCGTTGAAGATGTCAACAGGGGACTGGGAAACACCATATATTTT. Using reference TRBV29-1 and TRBJ1-3 for the parts outside the CDR3, the full variable domain is SAVISQKPSRDICQRGTSLTIQCQVDSQVTMMFWYRQQPGQSLTLIATANQGSEATYESGFVIDKFPISRPNLTFSTLTVSNMSPEDSSIYLCSVEDVNRGLGNTIYFGEGSWLTVV.